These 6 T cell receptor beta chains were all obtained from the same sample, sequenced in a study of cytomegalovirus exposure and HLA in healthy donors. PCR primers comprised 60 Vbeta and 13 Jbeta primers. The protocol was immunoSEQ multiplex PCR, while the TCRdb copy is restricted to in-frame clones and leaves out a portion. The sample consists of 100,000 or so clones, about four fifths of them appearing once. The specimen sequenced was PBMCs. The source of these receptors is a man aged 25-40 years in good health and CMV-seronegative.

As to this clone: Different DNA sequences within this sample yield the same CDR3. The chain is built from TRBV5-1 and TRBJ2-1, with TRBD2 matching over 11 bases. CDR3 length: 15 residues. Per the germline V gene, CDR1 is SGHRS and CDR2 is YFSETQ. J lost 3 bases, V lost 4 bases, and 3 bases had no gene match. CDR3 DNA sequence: TGCGCCAGCAGCCTGGGACTAGCGGACTACAATGAGCAGTTCTTC. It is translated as CASSLGLADYNEQFF.

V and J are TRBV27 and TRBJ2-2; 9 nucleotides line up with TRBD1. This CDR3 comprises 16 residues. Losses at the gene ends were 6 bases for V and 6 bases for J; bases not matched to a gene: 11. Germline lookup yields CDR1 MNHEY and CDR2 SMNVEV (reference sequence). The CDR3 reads CASSLGQGLVAGELFF. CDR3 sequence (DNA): TGTGCCAGCAGCCTCGGACAGGGGCTGGTGGCCGGGGAGCTGTTTTTT.

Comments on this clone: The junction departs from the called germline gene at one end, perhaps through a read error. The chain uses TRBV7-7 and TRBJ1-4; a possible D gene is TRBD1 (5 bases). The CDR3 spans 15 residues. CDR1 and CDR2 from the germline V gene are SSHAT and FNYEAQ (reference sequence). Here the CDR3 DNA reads TGTGCTAGCAGCCCGGGGGAGAGGGCTAATGAAAAACTGTTTTTT. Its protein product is CASSPGERANEKLFF.

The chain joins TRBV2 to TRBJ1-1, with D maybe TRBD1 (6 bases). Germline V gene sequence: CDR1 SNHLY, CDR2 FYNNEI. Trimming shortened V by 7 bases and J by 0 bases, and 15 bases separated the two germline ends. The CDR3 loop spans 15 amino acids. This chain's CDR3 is CASNRRGYMNTEAFF. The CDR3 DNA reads TGTGCCAGCAACCGAAGGGGGTATATGAACACTGAAGCTTTCTTT.

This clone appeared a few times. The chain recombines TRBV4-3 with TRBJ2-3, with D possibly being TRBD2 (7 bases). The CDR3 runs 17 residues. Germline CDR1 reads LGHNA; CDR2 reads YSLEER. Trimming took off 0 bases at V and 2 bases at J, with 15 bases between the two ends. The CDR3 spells CASSQDPGGGFTDTQYF. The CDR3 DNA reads TGCGCCAGCAGCCAAGATCCTGGCGGGGGCTTCACAGATACGCAGTATTTT.

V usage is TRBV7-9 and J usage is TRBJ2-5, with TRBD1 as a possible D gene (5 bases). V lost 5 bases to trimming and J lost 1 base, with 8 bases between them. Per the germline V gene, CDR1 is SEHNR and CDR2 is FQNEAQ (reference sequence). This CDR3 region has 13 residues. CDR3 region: CASSQGGQETQYF. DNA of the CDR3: TGTGCCAGCAGCCAGGGTGGCCAAGAGACCCAGTACTTC.